The 8 T cell receptor beta chains below all came from one sample that was sequenced in a study of regulatory T cells in long-lasting Graves disease. The time point denotes: persistent/refractory GD, antithyroid drugs over 5 years with positive TRAb. RNA from PBMCs was the source of the TCR library. Libraries of TCR beta came from iRepertoire HTBI primers plus Arm-PCR of CDR3 regions. Each CDR3 protein is one row after TCRdb ran MiXCR on the multiplex PCR reads. The profile covers approximately 380,000 distinct CDR3 sequences, with less than 25% appearing a single time and less than 25% taken by the ten largest. This sample comprised peripheral blood mononuclear cells (PBMCs), obtained when the disease was refractory, from a patient treated with antithyroid drugs. These TCRs come from a female donor with Graves disease.

This clonotype has just a few counts. The V gene is TRBV14, the J gene TRBJ1-1; no clear D gene. Trimming left V 1 base short and J 6 bases short, with 15 bases between. CDR3 size: 15 residues. Germline lookup yields CDR1 SGHDN and CDR2 FVKESK. This CDR3 is CASSQGFSPRAEAFF. In nucleotides, the CDR3 is TGTGCCAGCAGCCAAGGGTTCTCCCCGCGCGCTGAAGCTTTCTTT.

This clonotype was seen many times. This chain links TRBV7-2 with TRBJ1-5; D is uncertain. Trimming removed 3 bases from V and 1 base from J, with 10 bases in between. This CDR3 spans 15 amino acids. Germline V gives CDR1 SGHTA, CDR2 FQGNSA. The CDR3 region is CASSLEGVSNQPQHF. The CDR3 DNA sequence: TGTGCCAGCAGCTTGGAGGGAGTAAGCAATCAGCCCCAGCATTTT.

Many counts were recorded for this clonotype. In DNA form, the CDR3 reads TGCAGCGTTGGACAGGGTGTGTACTATGGCTACACCTTC. Translation gives CSVGQGVYYGYTF. The chain links TRBV29-1 to TRBJ1-2; 7 bases agree with TRBD1. CDR3 length: 13 amino acids. The germline CDR1 and CDR2 sequences are SQVTM and ANQGSEA. V lost 4 bases, J lost 3 bases, and 5 bases stayed unmatched.

This clonotype was seen ten or more times. The genes are TRBV7-8 and TRBJ2-7; TRBD2 might be the D (6 bases). CDR1 is SGHVS, CDR2 FQNEAQ, per germline. The CDR3 has 15 amino acids. Trimming left V 3 bases short and J 3 bases short, with 15 bases between. Here the CDR3 DNA reads TGTGCCAGCAGCTTGGGGACTCCATCCTACTACGAGCAGTACTTC. Amino acids: CASSLGTPSYYEQYF.

This clonotype has a count of ten or more. The gene calls are TRBV11-2 and TRBJ1-2; D perhaps matches TRBD1 (5 bases). V was shortened by 2 bases and J by 1 base, with 14 bases between the two germline ends. Germline V gives CDR1 SGHAT, CDR2 FQNNGV. CDR3 size: 16 residues. CDR3 bases: TGTGCCAGCAGCTTACGGGGTGGGGGGAATAACTATGGCTACACCTTC. Protein product: CASSLRGGGNNYGYTF.

J is TRBJ2-1 and V is TRBV12-3 or TRBV12-4, with 8 bases identical to TRBD2. The CDR3 length is 16 residues. Losses at the gene ends were 6 bases for V and 4 bases for J; bases not matched to a gene: 11. The DNA for the CDR3 is TGTGCCAGCAGCCTCAAGACGGGAGGGCCTTACAATGAGCAGTTCTTC. Translation gives CASSLKTGGPYNEQFF.

The sample holds a few counts of this clonotype. The V and J genes are TRBV29-1 and TRBJ2-2; 14 bases line up with TRBD2. There are 18 residues in the CDR3. Unmatched junction bases numbered 13, after V lost 5 bases and J lost 5 bases. CDR1 and CDR2 from the germline V gene are SQVTM and ANQGSEA. CDR3 nucleotides: TGCAGCGTTCAAGGGACTAGCGGGAGTGGAGGGTGGACCGGGGAGCTGTTTTTT. It is translated as CSVQGTSGSGGWTGELFF.

Ten or more counts support this clonotype. This sequence joins TRBV2 and TRBJ2-7; D is undetermined. Germline CDR1 reads SNHLY; CDR2 reads FYNNEI. V dropped 4 bases and J dropped 2 bases, with 9 bases sitting between them. The CDR3 sequence is 13 residues long. The CDR3 loop reads CASSGEGTYEQYF. CDR3 sequence (DNA): TGTGCCAGCAGTGGCGAAGGAACCTACGAGCAGTACTTC.